This section outlines one T cell receptor (beta chain) sequence together with its context. Its specific antigen is unknown. No much larger clone is present one base from it, and per-base qualities are unavailable. These data belong to a study of cytomegalovirus exposure and HLA in healthy donors (dated by TCRdb to 2016 to 2017). Broadly, across the study: An earlier analysis of 587 of the donors reported around 280 Gb of sequence data and approximately 120 million unique TCR beta sequences obtained from approximately 180 million T cells. An early release covering roughly 600 HLA-typed donors comprised around 300 gigabases of sequencing data and tens of millions of unique TCR sequences. Besides the first cohort of 550 to 750 subjects, a separate validation cohort made up of roughly 130 different subjects was used. In the later analysis, no new phenotypic data were used to find candidate immune exposures; instead, reliance was placed on TCR beta sequences and their occurrence across donors. Donor age, sex, ethnicity and CMV serostatus were compiled alongside the repertoire data. To predict cytomegalovirus infection status, the study combined high-throughput TCR immunosequencing, statistical association of individual TCRs with disease status, and machine learning. All discovery cohort repertoires had been generated using a single sequencing platform. Of the roughly 400 genotyped donors, approximately 80% fell in the genetic ancestry cluster associated with self-reported Caucasian donors. Because of strong linkage in the cohort, roughly five DR-DQ haplotypes were treated as single units for association and clustering. Among 398 genotyped donors of the cohort, an average of 235,054 unique TCR beta nucleotide sequences were sequenced per donor, roughly 18% of them non-productive. The study aimed to test whether cataloging public T cell receptors could reveal signatures of past pathogen exposure. Both class I and class II loci were covered by HLA typing, at four-digit resolution. A later genetic analysis took genome-wide SNP genotypes for about three fifths of the 666 donors and used that subset as a discovery cohort. Using immunosequencing, the study profiled T cell repertoires from fewer than 850 subjects and related those repertoires to cytomegalovirus serostatus. Typing coverage varied by locus: roughly 620-630 donors for A, B, C, DRB1 and DQB1; approximately 500 for DQA1; more than 600 for DPA1; around 490 for DPB1. A later analysis re-examined previously published TCR beta repertoires from several hundred donors and added high-resolution HLA genotyping to investigate patterns of TCR occurrence. An earlier analysis of more than 450 of the donors used high-throughput TCR beta sequencing to judge whether each TCR beta V gene segment behaved as functional or pseudogenic.

Preparation of the library involved the immunoSEQ multiplex PCR assay. For the multiplex PCR, a mixture combining 60 forward primers for TCR Vbeta segments and 13 reverse primers for TCR Jbeta segments was used. The CDR3 region of rearranged TCR beta genes was amplified from genomic DNA by a multiplex PCR assay. The amplified TCR beta libraries were sequenced on the Illumina HiSeq System as 87-base-pair reads. As for how the authors treated the data: A later analysis tallied some 79 million unique TCR beta chains across the 640 or so repertoires, and approximately 12 million of those chains were shared by two or more donors. Raw reads were error-corrected and collapsed into unique sequences by a nearest-neighbor algorithm in which closely related sequences were merged to remove PCR and sequencing errors. V, D and J gene segments were assigned by aligning CDR3 sequences to IMGT reference sequences. For a sequence to be retained, a match of at least six nucleotides was required to both a V gene segment and a J gene segment. Rearrangements were classified as productive when the CDR3 lacked stop codons and remained in frame with V and J, and all other rearrangements were classified as non-productive. CDR3 was defined by IMGT convention, running from the second conserved V-encoded cysteine to the conserved J-encoded phenylalanine. Sequences without an unambiguous match to a single V gene segment were excluded from the earlier analysis of about 640 of the donors. An earlier analysis of 550 to 650 of the donors classified V segments as functional when productive rearrangements were above 56.7% and as segregating when the standard deviation between donors was above 5%. A statistical classification framework was built to diagnose cytomegalovirus status from the catalog of TCR beta chain sequences. V and J gene assignment, in a later analysis, came from comparing TCR nucleotide sequences with IMGT/GENE-DB human TR gene sequences. Using the TCRdist pipeline, a later analysis assigned CDR3 sequences along with most-parsimonious VDJ recombination scenarios. In a later analysis, each TCR beta chain was defined by its CDR3 amino acid sequence together with its V-gene family, and reads without a unique V-gene family were excluded. As a way to deal with suspected cross-contamination and a sequencing artifact, a later analysis dropped 450 to 600 nucleotide sequences that were highly shared and had low generation probability. In a later analysis, a clonal expansion index was calculated for each public chain from normalized within-repertoire ranks of inferred template counts. In a later analysis, generation probabilities were computed using a VDJ recombination model fitted to out-of-frame rearrangements, and the results were checked against IGoR. A later analysis scored TCR-TCR, TCR-HLA and TCR-CMV co-occurrence with hypergeometric tests, applying a repertoire-size bias correction to TCR pairs. A later analysis estimated false discovery rates by permuting HLA or CMV assignments 20 times. A later analysis grouped co-occurring TCRs with DBSCAN, adding TCRdist sequence similarity when clustering within HLA-allele-positive subsets. Repertoires with fewer than 30,000 or more than 120,000 public chains, plus five repertoires with anomalous nucleotide sharing, were excluded from co-occurrence clustering. What TCRdb holds here is the immuneACCESS table cut down to in-frame rearrangements. Part of the clones is not present; checked against another copy, under half of the missing clones reflect an unresolved V gene, and the others are unexplained. The V and J calls and clone size were taken over from that table, and D and trimming were inferred from the DNA. The sample table shows 50,000 to 65,000 clones, and around 75% are seen once. Around a quarter of the sample is in the top ten clones.

At the junction V is shortened by 5 bases and J by 0 bases, with 13 bases in between. Spanning cysteine to phenylalanine, the CDR3 consists of 14 amino acids. Kept here is only the CDR3 DNA, which spans 42 bases and is read in frame from base 1. CDR1 and CDR2 are drawn from the germline V gene (reference sequence): GTSNPN, SVGIG. Study-wide findings and limitations: Correlated functional status among segregating V segments might reflect linkage disequilibrium, but an unknown experimental factor could not be ruled out. In a later analysis, the rate of TCR association differed among HLA loci, with DRB1 alleles having the most associated TCRs and HLA-C alleles having the fewest. Broadly in line with IMGT annotations, most TCR beta V segments showed up in productive rearrangements about 87% or about 30% of the time in an earlier analysis of 450 to 750 of the donors. In this cohort, only TCR beta chains were sequenced, and detectable features were limited by the absence of alpha or paired-chain data. A later analysis associated about 17,000 TCR beta sequences with specific HLA alleles at a false discovery rate of 0.05. A later analysis found that HLA-associated TCR beta chains were more clonally expanded and had lower generation probabilities than equally common non-associated chains. In vitro tests confirmed that a few of the cytomegalovirus-associated TCR beta chains recognize cytomegalovirus antigens. A later analysis reported that several top co-occurrence clusters appeared linked to parvovirus B19, influenza, CMV and Epstein-Barr virus. The presence/absence analyses assumed that sequencing depth was roughly uniform across donors, and that assumption may not be true. Because counts were too low, 15 or so rarely observed V segments, including chromosome 9 orphons, were excluded from the earlier analysis of 587 of the donors. A cluster of highly shared sequence variants was judged likely to be a technical artifact of the sequencing pipeline. In a later genetic analysis, a missense DCLRE1C variant was associated with V-gene and J-gene trimming of TCR beta chains, and the association was replicated in an independent cohort. Strong co-occurrence of HLA alleles, especially DR and DQ, made assigning TCR associations to individual alleles difficult. While some public TCRs were present in many individuals, most TCR sequences turned up only very rarely across donors. The only immune exposure information available for the cohort was CMV serostatus. A later analysis found that most CMV-associated TCR beta chains appeared HLA-restricted, with HLA associations seemingly driven largely by CMV exposure. The authors suggested that the approach could potentially be extended to other disease states and immunological phenotypes. A total of 150 to 200 TCR beta chains were listed by the study as associated with cytomegalovirus. Because HLA typing was unavailable for some donors at each locus, only the typed subset was used in association tests. Because the 87-base-pair reads could not distinguish some IMGT-functional V segments, including TRBV6-2 and TRBV6-3, those segments were excluded. The classifier was reported to diagnose cytomegalovirus status with high specificity and sensitivity in both the original and validation cohorts. A later genetic analysis reported fewer N-insertions in productive TCRs among donors in an Asian-associated ancestry cluster than the roughly 670-donor mean. A further reported finding was that TCR beta sequences accurately predicted the HLA-A and HLA-B alleles for most subjects in the first cohort.

The cohort consisted of some 670 healthy bone marrow donors. At the time of sampling, all cohort members were nominally healthy, though unrecorded immune exposures were likely present. The donor tested CMV seropositive and was one of the 289 seropositive cohort members. Each donor provided a peripheral blood sample, and peripheral blood mononuclear cells were used for TCR beta sequencing. Genomic DNA extraction from the blood cell samples was performed with the Qiagen DNeasy Blood Extraction Kit. Here the chain combines TRBV30 and TRBJ1-1, and possibly TRBD1, on 6 matching bases. The material sequenced was PBMCs. The clonotype originates from a woman between 40 and 55 years old in good health and CMV-seropositive. The CDR3 protein: CAWGKTGLNTEAFF. The DNA reads as follows: TGTGCCTGGGGAAAGACAGGACTGAACACTGAAGCTTTCTTT. Extended through the reference TRBV30 and TRBJ1-1 proteins, this CDR3 yields the full variable domain: SQTIHQWPATLVQPVGSPLSLECTVEGTSNPNLYWYRQAAGRGLQLLFYSVGIGQISSEVPQNLSASRPQDRQFILSSKKLLLSDSGFYLCAWGKTGLNTEAFFGQGTRLTVV.